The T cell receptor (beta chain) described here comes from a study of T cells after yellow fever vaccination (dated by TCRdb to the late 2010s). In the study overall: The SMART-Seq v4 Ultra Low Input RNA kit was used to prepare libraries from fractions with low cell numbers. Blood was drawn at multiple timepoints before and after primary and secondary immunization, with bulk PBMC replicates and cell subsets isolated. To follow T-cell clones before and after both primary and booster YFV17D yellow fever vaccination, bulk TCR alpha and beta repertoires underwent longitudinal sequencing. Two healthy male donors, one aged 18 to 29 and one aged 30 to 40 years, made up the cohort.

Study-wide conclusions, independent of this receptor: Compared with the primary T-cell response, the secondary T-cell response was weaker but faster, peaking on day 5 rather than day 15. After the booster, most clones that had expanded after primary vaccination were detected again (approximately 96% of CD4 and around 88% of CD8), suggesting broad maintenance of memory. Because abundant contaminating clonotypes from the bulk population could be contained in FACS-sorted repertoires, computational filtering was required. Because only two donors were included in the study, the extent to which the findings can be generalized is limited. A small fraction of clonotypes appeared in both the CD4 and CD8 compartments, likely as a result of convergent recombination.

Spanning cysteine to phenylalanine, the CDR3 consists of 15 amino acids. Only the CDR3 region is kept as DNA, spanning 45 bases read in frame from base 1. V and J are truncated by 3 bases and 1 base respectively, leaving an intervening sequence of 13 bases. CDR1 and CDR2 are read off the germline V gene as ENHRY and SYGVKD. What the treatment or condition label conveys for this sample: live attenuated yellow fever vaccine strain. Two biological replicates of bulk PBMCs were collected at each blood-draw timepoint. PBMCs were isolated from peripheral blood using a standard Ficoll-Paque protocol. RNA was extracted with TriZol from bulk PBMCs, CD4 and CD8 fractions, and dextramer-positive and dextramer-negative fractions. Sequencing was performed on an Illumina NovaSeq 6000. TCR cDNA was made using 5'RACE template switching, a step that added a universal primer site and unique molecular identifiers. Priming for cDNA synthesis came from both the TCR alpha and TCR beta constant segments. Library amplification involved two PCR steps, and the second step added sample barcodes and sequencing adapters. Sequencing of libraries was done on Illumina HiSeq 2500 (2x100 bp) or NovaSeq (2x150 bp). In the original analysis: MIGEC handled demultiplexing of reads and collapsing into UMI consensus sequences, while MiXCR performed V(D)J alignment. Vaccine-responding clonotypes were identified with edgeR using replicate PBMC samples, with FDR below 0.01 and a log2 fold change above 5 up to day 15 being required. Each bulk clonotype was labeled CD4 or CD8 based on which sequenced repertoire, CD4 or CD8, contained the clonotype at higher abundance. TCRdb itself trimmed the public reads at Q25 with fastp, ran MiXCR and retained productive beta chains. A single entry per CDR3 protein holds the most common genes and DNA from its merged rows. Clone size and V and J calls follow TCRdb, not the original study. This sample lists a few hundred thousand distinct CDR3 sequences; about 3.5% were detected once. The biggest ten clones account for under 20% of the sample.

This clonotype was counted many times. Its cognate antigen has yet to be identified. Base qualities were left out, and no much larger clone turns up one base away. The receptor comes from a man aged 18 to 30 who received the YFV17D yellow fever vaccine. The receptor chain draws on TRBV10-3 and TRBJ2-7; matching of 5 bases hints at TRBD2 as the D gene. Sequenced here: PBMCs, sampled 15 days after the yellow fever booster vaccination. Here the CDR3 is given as CAISDGLAASYEQYF. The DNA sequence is TGTGCCATCAGTGACGGACTGGCGGCGTCCTACGAGCAGTACTTC.